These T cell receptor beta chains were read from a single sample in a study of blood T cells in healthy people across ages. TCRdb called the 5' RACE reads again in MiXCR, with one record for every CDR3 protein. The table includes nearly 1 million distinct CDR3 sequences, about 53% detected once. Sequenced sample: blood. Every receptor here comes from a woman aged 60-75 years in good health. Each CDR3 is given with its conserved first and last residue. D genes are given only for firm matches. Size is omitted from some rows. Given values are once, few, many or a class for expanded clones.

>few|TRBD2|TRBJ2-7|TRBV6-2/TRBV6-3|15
TGTGCCAGCAGAGTGGGACTAGCGGGCTCCTACGAGCAGTACTTC
CASRVGLAGSYEQYF
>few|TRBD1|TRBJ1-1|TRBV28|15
TGTGCCAGCAGTTTGGGCGGGACAGGGGGGACTGAAGCTTTCTTT
CASSLGGTGGTEAFF
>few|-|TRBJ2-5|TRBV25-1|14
TGTGCCAGCTCCAGGACGACCTCCCGGAATGAGCAGTACTTC
CASSRTTSRNEQYF
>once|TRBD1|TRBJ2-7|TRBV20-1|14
TGCAGTGCCACTTGGGACAGGGATAACTACGAGCAGTACTTC
CSATWDRDNYEQYF
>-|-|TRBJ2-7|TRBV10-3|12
TGTGCCATCCAGGGAAACTCCTACGAGCAGTACTTC
CAIQGNSYEQYF
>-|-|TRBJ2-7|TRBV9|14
TGTGCCAGCTCCCGTGGATTCGGCTACTACGAGCAGTACTTC
CASSRGFGYYEQYF
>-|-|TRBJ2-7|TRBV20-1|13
TGCAGTGCTAGTCCTTCAACCGTCTACGAGCAGTACTTC
CSASPSTVYEQYF
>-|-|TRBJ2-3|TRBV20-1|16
TGCAGTGCTATCAGGGGGGGACTACCGATCACAGATACGCAGTATTTT
CSAIRGGLPITDTQYF
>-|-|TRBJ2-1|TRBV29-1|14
TGCAGCGTCGTGGACTTGCGAGTATACAATGAGCAGTTCTTC
CSVVDLRVYNEQFF
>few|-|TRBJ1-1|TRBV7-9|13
TGTGCCAGCAGTGGTGGGGGCGGGACTGAAGCTTTCTTT
CASSGGGGTEAFF
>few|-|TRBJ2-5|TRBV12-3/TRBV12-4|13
TGTGCCAGCAGCCCCCCGGGGCACGAGACCCAGTACTTC
CASSPPGHETQYF
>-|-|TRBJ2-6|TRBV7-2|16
TGTGCCAGCAGCTCCGGACGGGGGACTGGGGCCAACGTCCTGACTTTC
CASSSGRGTGANVLTF
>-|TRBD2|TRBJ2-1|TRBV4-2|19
TGTGCCAGCAGCCAAGATCTCCGGACTAGCGGGAGGGCCAGGAATGAGCAGTTCTTC
CASSQDLRTSGRARNEQFF
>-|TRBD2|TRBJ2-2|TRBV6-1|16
TGTGCCAGCAGGCGAACTAGCGGGACTGGCACCGGGGAGCTGTTTTTT
CASRRTSGTGTGELFF
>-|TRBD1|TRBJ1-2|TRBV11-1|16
TGTGCCAGCAGCCTAGCCGGGACAGGAGCTAACTATGGCTACACCTTC
CASSLAGTGANYGYTF
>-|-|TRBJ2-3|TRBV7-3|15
TGTGCCAGCAGCTTAACGGCAGGGAGGACAGATACGCAGTATTTT
CASSLTAGRTDTQYF
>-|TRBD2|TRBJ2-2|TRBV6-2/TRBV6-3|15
TGTGCCAGCACTCGAGCGGGAGAGTACACCGGGGAGCTGTTTTTT
CASTRAGEYTGELFF
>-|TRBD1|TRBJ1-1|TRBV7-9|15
TGTGCCAGCAGCGAGACAGGGGGTATCGGCACTGAAGCTTTCTTT
CASSETGGIGTEAFF
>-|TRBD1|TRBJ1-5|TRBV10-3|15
TGTGCCATCAGTGAGACTGACAGGGAGGATCAGCCCCAGCATTTT
CAISETDREDQPQHF
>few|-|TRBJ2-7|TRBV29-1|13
TGCAGCGTTCACACAGGGTCTAGGTACGAGCAGTACTTC
CSVHTGSRYEQYF
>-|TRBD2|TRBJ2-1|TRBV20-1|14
TGCAGTGCAAAGAGCGGGAGGGCCTTAGATGAGCAGTTCTTC
CSAKSGRALDEQFF
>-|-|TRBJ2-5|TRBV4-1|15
TGCGCCAGCAGCCAAGATTGGTTGTACCAAGAGACCCAGTACTTC
CASSQDWLYQETQYF